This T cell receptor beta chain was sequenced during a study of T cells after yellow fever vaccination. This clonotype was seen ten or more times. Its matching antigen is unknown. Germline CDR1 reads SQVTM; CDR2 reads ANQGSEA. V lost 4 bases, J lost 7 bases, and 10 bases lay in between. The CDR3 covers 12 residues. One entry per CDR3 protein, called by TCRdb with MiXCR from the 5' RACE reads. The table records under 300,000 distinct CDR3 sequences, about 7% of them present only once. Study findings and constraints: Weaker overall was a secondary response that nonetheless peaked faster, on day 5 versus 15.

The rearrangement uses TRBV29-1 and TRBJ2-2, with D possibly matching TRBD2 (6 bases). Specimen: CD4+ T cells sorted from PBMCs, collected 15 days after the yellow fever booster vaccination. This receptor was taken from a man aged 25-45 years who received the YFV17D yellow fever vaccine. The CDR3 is CSVGRESGELFF. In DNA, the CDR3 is TGCAGCGTTGGTCGGGAGAGCGGGGAGCTGTTTTTT.